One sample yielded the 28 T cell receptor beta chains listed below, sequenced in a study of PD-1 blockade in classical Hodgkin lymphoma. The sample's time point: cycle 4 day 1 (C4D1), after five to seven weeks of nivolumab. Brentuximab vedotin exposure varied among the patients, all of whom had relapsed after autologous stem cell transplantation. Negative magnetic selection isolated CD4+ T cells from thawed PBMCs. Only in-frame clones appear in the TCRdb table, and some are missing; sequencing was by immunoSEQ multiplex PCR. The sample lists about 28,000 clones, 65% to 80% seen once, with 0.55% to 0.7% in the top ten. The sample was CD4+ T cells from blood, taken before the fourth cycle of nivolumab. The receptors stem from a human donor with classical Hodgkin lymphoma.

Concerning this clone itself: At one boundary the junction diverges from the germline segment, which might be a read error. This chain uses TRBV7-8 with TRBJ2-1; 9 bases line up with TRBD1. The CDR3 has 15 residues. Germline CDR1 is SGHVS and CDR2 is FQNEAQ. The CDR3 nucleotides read TGTGCCAGCAGCATCAGCCGGGACAGGGACAATGAGCGGTTCTTC. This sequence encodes CASSISRDRDNERFF.

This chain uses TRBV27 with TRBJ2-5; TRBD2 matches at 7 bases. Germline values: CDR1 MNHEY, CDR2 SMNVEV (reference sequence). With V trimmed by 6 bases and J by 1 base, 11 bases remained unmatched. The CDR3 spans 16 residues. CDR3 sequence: CASSPSWTRAQETQYF. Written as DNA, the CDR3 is TGTGCCAGCAGCCCGTCCTGGACTAGAGCCCAAGAGACCCAGTACTTC.

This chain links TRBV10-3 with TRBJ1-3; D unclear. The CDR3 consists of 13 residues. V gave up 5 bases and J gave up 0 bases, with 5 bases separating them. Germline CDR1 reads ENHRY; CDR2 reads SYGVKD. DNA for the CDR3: TGTGCCATCAGTTGGGGCTCTGGAAACACCATATATTTT. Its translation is CAISWGSGNTIYF.

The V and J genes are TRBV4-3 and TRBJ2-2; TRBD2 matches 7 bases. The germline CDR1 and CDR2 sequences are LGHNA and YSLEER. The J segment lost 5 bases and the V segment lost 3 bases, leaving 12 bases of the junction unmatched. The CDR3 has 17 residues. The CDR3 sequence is CASSHGQGWGGTGELFF. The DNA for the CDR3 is TGCGCCAGCAGCCATGGGCAGGGTTGGGGAGGGACCGGGGAGCTGTTTTTT.

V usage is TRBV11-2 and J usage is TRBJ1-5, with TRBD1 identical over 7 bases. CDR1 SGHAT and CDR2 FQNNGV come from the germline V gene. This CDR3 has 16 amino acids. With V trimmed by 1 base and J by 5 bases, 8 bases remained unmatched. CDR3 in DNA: TGTGCCAGCAGCTTAGGAAGGAGACAGGGCTATCAGCCCCAGCATTTT. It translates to CASSLGRRQGYQPQHF.

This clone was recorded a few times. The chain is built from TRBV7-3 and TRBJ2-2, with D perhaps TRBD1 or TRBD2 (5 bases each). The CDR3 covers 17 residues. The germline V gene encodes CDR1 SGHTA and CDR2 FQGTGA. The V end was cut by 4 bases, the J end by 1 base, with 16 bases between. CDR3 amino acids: CASSSPSGRRNTGELFF. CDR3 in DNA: TGTGCCAGCAGCTCGCCCTCAGGGAGAAGGAACACCGGGGAGCTGTTTTTT.

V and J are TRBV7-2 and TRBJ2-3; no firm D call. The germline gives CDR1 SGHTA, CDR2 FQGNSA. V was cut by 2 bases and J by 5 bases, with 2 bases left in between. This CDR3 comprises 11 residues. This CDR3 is CASSLRDTQYF. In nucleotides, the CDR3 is TGTGCCAGCAGCTTAAGAGATACGCAGTATTTT.

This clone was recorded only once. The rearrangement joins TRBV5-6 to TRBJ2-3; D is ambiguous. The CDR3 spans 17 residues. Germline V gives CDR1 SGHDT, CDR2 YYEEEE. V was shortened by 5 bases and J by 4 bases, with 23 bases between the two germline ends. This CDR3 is CASSSDGRHTFPDTQYF. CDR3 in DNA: TGTGCCAGCAGTTCCGACGGGCGCCATACCTTCCCAGATACGCAGTATTTT.

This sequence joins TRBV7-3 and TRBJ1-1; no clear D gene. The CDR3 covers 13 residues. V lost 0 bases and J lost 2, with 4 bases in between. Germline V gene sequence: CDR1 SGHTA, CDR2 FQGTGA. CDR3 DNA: TGTGCCAGCAGCTTAACGACCAACACTGAAGCTTTCTTT. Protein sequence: CASSLTTNTEAFF.

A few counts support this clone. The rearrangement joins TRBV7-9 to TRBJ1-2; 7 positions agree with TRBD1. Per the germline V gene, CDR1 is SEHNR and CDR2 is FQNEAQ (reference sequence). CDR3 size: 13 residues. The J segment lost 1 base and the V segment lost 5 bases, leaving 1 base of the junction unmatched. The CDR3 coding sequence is TGTGCCAGCAGCCGGGACAGTAACTATGGCTACACCTTC. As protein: CASSRDSNYGYTF.

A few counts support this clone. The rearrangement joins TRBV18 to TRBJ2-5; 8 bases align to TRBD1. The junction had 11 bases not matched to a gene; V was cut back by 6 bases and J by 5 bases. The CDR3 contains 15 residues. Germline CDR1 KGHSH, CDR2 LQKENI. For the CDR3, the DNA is TGTGCCAGCTCCAAGGGACAGGAGATTGTGGAGACCCAGTACTTC. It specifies CASSKGQEIVETQYF.

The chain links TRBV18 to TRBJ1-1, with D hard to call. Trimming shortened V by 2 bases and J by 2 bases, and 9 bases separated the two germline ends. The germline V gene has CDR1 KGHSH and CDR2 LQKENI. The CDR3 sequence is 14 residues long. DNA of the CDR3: TGTGCCAGCTCACCAAGTCAGATTAACACTGAAGCTTTCTTT. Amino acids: CASSPSQINTEAFF.

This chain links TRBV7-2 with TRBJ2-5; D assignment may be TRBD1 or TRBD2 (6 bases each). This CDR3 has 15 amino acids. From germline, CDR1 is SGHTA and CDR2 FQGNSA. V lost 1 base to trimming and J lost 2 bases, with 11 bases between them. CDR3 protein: CASSLGGAPQETQYF. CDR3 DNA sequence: TGTGCCAGCAGCTTAGGGGGGGCCCCACAAGAGACCCAGTACTTC.

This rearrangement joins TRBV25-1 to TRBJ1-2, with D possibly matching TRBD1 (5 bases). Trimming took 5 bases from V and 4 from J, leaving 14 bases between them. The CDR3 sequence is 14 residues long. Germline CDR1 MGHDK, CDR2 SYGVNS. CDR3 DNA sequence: TGTGCCAGCAGTTCAGGGTTTCTGGGCTATGGCTACACCTTC. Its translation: CASSSGFLGYGYTF.

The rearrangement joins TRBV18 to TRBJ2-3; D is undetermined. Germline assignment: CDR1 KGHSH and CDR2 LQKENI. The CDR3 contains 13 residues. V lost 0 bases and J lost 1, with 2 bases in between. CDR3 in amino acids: CASSPPGTDTQYF. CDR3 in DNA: TGTGCCAGCTCACCACCAGGCACAGATACGCAGTATTTT.

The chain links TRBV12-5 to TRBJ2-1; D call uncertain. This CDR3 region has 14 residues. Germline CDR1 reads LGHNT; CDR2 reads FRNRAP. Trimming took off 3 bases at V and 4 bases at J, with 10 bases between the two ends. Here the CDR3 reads CASGLVTIYNEQFF. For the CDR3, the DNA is TGTGCTAGTGGTTTAGTGACCATTTACAATGAGCAGTTCTTC.

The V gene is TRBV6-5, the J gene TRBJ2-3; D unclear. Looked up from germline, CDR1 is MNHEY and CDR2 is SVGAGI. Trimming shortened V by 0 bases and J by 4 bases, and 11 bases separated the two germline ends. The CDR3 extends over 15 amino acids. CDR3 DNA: TGTGCCAGCAGTTACTCTCTAAATGTGGCAGATACGCAGTATTTT. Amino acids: CASSYSLNVADTQYF.

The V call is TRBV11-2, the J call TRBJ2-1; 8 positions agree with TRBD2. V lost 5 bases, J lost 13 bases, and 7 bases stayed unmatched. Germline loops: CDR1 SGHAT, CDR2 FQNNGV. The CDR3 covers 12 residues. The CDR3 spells CASSSAGGHQFF. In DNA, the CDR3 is TGTGCCAGCAGCAGCGCGGGAGGCCATCAGTTCTTC.

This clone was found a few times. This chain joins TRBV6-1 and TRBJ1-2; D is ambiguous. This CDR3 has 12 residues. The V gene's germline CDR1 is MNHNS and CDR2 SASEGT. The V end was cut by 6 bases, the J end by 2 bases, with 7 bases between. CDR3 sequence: CASSRQNYGYTF. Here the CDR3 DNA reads TGTGCCAGCAGCCGACAAAACTATGGCTACACCTTC.

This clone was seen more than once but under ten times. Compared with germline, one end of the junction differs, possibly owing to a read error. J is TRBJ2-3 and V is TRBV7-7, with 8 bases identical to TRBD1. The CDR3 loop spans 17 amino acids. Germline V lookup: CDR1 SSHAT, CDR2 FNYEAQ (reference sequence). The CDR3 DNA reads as TGTGCTAGCAGCTTAGCTTTCGACAGGGGATGTAGTGGTACGCAGTATTTT. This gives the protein CASSLAFDRGCSGTQYF. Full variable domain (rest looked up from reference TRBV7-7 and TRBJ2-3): GAGVSQSPRYKVTKRGQDVTLRCDPISSHATLYWYQQALGQGPEFLTYFNYEAQPDKSGLPSDRFSAERPEGSISTLTIQRTEQRDSAMYRCASSLAFDRGCSGTQYFGPGTRLTVL.

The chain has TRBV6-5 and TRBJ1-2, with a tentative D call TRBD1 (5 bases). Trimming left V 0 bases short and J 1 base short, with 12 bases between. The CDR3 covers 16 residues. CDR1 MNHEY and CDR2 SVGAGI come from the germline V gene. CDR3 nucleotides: TGTGCCAGCAGTTACTCGTCGGGGACGGATAACTATGGCTACACCTTC. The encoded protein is CASSYSSGTDNYGYTF.

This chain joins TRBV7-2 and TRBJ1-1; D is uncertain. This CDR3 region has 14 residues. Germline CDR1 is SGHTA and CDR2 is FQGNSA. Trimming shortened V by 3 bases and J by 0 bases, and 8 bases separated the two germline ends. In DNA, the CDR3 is TGTGCCAGCAGCTTGGGTCAGATGAACACTGAAGCTTTCTTT. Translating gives CASSLGQMNTEAFF.

CDR3 DNA sequence: TGTGCCAGTCATCCGGGACAGTTTCTTTGGGGCTACACCTTC. It specifies CASHPGQFLWGYTF. The V call is TRBV19, the J call TRBJ1-2; 7 bases are shared with TRBD1. V was clipped by 8 bases and J by 8 bases; unmatched bases: 14. Germline assignment: CDR1 LNHDA and CDR2 SQIVND (reference sequence). CDR3 length equals 14 residues.

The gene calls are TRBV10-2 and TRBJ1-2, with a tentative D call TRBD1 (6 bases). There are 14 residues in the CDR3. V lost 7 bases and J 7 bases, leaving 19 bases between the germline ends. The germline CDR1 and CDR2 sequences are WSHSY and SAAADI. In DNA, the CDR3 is TGCGCCAGCACCGGACAGCAGGCCTATGGTGGCTACACCTTC. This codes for CASTGQQAYGGYTF.

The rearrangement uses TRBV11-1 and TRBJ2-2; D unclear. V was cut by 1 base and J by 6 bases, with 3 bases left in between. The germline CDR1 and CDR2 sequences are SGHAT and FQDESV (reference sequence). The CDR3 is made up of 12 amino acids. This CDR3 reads CASSLVAGELFF. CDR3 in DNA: TGTGCCAGCAGCTTAGTGGCCGGGGAGCTGTTTTTT. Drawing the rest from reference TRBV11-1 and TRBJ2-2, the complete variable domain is EAEVAQSPRYKITEKSQAVAFWCDPISGHATLYWYRQILGQGPELLVQFQDESVVDDSQLPKDRFSAERLKGVDSTLKIQPAELGDSAMYLCASSLVAGELFFGEGSRLTVL.

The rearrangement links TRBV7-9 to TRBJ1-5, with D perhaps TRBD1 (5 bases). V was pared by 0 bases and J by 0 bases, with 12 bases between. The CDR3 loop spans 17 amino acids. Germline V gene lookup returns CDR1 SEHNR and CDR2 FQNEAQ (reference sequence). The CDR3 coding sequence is TGTGCCAGCAGCTTAGCCTTGACAGAGATTAGCAATCAGCCCCAGCATTTT. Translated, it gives CASSLALTEISNQPQHF.

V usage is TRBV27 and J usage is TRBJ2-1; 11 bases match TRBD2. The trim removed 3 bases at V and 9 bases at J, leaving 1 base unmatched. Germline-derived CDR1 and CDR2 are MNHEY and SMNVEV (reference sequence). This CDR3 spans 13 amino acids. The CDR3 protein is CASSFSGGVEQFF. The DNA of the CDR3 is TGTGCCAGCAGTTTTAGCGGGGGGGTTGAGCAGTTCTTC.

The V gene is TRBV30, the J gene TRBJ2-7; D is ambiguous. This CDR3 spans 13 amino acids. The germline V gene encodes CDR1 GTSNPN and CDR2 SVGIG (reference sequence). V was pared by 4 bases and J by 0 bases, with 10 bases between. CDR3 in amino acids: CAWKAGASYEQYF. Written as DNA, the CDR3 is TGTGCCTGGAAGGCAGGTGCCTCCTACGAGCAGTACTTC.